The 8 T cell receptor beta chains listed next were all sequenced from one sample in a study of cytomegalovirus exposure and HLA in healthy donors. The PCR had 60 Vbeta and 13 Jbeta primers. Produced via immunoSEQ multiplex PCR; TCRdb's table is partial and in-frame only. In the table there are 150,000 to 180,000 clones, approximately 80% of which are singletons. The source material was PBMCs. The receptors derive from a woman between 40 and 50 years old in good health and CMV-seropositive.

The chain links TRBV14 to TRBJ1-4; the D gene is possibly TRBD1 (5 bases). Germline V lookup: CDR1 SGHDN, CDR2 FVKESK. The CDR3 runs 14 residues. Between the trimmed V and J ends, which lost 3 bases and 7 bases, there was a span of 12 bases. CDR3 DNA sequence: TGTGCCAGCAGCCAGGGCCAAAGGGGTGAAAAACTGTTTTTT. It yields the protein CASSQGQRGEKLFF.

V is TRBV15 and J is TRBJ2-7; 11 bases align to TRBD2. The V segment lost 0 bases and the J segment 2 bases; nucleotides outside the gene matches: 15. The CDR3 runs to 20 residues. Germline values: CDR1 LNHNV, CDR2 YYDKDF (reference sequence). CDR3 in amino acids: CATSRDRPGASGRPTYEQYF. The DNA for the CDR3 is TGTGCCACCAGCAGAGATCGGCCGGGGGCTAGCGGGAGGCCGACCTACGAGCAGTACTTC.

V usage is TRBV7-9 and J usage is TRBJ1-2; D not certain. Trimming stripped 7 bases from V and 4 bases from J, with 19 bases between. Germline V gene sequence: CDR1 SEHNR, CDR2 FQNEAQ (reference sequence). This CDR3 has 15 residues. This CDR3 is CASTSGWETGYGYTF. CDR3 bases: TGTGCCAGCACCAGCGGATGGGAGACGGGCTATGGCTACACCTTC.

The rearrangement uses TRBV18 and TRBJ1-1; 8 bases match TRBD1. The length of the CDR3 is 13 residues. Germline V gene sequence: CDR1 KGHSH, CDR2 LQKENI. The V gene end was trimmed by 3 bases and the J gene end by 7 bases; junction bases not matched to a gene: 4. The CDR3 reads CASSPLTGGEAFF. CDR3 DNA: TGTGCCAGCTCACCTCTTACAGGGGGTGAAGCTTTCTTT.

The chain links TRBV11-2 to TRBJ2-7, with D possibly matching TRBD2 (5 bases). The germline gives CDR1 SGHAT, CDR2 FQNNGV. The CDR3 runs to 13 residues. V shed 6 bases and J shed 3 bases, with 12 bases lying between them. The CDR3 region is CASSSPGGYEQYF. The CDR3, as DNA: TGTGCCAGCAGTAGCCCCGGAGGCTACGAGCAGTACTTC.

The V and J genes are TRBV7-9 and TRBJ2-3, with 7 bases identical to TRBD2. The CDR3 contains 15 residues. V shed 5 bases, J shed 1 base, and the junction held 6 bases outside the gene matches. CDR1 SEHNR and CDR2 FQNEAQ come from the germline V gene (reference sequence). The CDR3 sequence: CASSPTSARTDTQYF. The CDR3 DNA follows: TGTGCCAGCAGCCCCACTAGCGCGCGCACAGATACGCAGTATTTT.

The V gene is TRBV5-1, the J gene TRBJ2-1, with 10 bases identical to TRBD2. CDR1 and CDR2 (germline): SGHRS, YFSETQ. The CDR3 loop spans 14 amino acids. The J segment lost 7 bases and the V segment lost 4 bases, leaving 5 bases of the junction unmatched. CDR3: CASSPLAGANEQFF. DNA of the CDR3: TGCGCCAGCAGCCCCCTAGCGGGAGCGAATGAGCAGTTCTTC. The whole variable domain, remainder taken from reference TRBV5-1 and TRBJ2-1, is KAGVTQTPRYLIKTRGQQVTLSCSPISGHRSVSWYQQTPGQGLQFLFEYFSETQRNKGNFPGRFSGRQFSNSRSEMNVSTLELGDSALYLCASSPLAGANEQFFGPGTRLTVL.

This clone was seen once. The chain is built from TRBV7-2 and TRBJ2-3, with 12 bases matching TRBD2. Germline V gives CDR1 SGHTA, CDR2 FQGNSA. The CDR3 is 16 amino acids. The V segment lost 5 bases and the J segment 0 bases; nucleotides outside the gene matches: 3. The CDR3 DNA sequence: TGTGCCAGCAGCCCCACTAGCGGGAGGAGCACAGATACGCAGTATTTT. Protein sequence: CASSPTSGRSTDTQYF.